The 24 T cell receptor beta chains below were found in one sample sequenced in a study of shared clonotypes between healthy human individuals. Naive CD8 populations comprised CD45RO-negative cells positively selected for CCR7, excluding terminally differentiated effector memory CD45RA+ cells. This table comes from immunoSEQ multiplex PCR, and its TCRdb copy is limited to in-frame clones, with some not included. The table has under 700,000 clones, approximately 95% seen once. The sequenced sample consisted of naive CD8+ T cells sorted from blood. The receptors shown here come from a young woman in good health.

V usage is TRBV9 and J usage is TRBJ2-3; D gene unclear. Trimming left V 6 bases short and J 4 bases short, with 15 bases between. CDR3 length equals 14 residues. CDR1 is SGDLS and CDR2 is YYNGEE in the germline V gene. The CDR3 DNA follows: TGTGCCAGCACAGACGGGTTGGGCGCAGATACGCAGTATTTT. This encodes CASTDGLGADTQYF. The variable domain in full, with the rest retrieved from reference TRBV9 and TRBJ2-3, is DSGVTQTPKHLITATGQRVTLRCSPRSGDLSVYWYQQSLDQGLQFLIQYYNGEERAKGNILERFSAQQFPDLHSELNLSSLELGDSALYFCASTDGLGADTQYFGPGTRLTVL.

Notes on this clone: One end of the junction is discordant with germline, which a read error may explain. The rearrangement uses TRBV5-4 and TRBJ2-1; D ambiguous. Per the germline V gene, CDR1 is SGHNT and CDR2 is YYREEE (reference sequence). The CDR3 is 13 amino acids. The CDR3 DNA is TGTGCCAGCGGAACGGGTTTTCACAATGGGCAGTTCTTC. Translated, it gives CASGTGFHNGQFF.

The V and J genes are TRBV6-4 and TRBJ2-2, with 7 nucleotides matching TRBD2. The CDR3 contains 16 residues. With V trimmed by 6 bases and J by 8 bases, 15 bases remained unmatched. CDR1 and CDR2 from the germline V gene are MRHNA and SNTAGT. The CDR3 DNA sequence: TGTGCCAGCAGCGGTGGGACTATACCTATCCCTGGGGAGCTGTTTTTT. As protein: CASSGGTIPIPGELFF.

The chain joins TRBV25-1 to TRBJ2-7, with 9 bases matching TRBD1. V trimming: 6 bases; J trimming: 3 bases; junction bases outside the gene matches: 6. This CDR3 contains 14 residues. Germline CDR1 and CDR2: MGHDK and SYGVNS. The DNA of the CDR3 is TGTGCCAGCAGACCCCGGGACAGGGTCTACGAGCAGTACTTC. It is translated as CASRPRDRVYEQYF.

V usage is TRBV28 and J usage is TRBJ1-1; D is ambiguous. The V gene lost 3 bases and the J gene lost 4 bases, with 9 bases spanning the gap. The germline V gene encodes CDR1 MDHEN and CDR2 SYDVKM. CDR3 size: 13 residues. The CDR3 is CASSFGVGTEAFF. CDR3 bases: TGTGCCAGCAGTTTCGGGGTAGGCACTGAAGCTTTCTTT.

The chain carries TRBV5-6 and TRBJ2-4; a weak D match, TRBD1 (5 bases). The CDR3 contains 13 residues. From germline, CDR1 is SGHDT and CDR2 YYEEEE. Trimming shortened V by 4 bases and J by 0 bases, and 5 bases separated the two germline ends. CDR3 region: CASSGAAKNIQYF. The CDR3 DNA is TGTGCCAGCAGCGGGGCAGCCAAAAACATTCAGTACTTC.

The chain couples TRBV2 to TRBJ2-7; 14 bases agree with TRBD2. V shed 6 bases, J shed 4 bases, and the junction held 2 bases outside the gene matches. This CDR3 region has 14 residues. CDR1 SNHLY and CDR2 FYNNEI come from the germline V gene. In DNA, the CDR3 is TGTGCCAGCAGGGGGACTAGCGGGAGATACGAGCAGTACTTC. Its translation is CASRGTSGRYEQYF.

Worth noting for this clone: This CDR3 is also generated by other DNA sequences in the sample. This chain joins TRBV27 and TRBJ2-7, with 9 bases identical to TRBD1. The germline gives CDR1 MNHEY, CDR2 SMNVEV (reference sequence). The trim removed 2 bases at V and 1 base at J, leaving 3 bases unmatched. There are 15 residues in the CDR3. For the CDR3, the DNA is TGTGCCAGCAGTTTAATTGGGACAGGGTCCTACGAGCAGTACTTC. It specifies CASSLIGTGSYEQYF.

The CDR3 sequence: CASRSQDGYGYTF. For the CDR3, the DNA is TGTGCCAGCAGATCCCAGGATGGCTATGGCTACACCTTC. The chain recombines TRBV28 with TRBJ1-2, with D hard to call. Germline assignment: CDR1 MDHEN and CDR2 SYDVKM. The CDR3 spans 13 residues. The V gene lost 6 bases and the J gene lost 4 bases, with 12 bases spanning the gap.

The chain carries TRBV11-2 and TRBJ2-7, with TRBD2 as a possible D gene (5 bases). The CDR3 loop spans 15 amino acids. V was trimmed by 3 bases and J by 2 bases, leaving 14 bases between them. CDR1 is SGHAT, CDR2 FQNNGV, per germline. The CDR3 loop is CASSLGGGAAYEQYF. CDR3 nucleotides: TGTGCCAGCAGCTTGGGCGGAGGTGCCGCCTACGAGCAGTACTTC.

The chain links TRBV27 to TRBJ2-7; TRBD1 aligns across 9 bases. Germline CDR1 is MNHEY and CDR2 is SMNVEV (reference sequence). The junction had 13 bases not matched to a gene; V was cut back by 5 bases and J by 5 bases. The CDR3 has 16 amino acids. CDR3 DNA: TGTGCCAGCAGTCTGACCGCCGGGACAGGGACCCACGAGCAGTACTTC. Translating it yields CASSLTAGTGTHEQYF.

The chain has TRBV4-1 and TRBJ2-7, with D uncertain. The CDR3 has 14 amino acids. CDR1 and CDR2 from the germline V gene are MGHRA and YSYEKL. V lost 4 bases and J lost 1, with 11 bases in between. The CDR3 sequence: CASSPTLGSYEQYF. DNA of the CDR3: TGCGCCAGCAGCCCTACTCTGGGATCCTACGAGCAGTACTTC.

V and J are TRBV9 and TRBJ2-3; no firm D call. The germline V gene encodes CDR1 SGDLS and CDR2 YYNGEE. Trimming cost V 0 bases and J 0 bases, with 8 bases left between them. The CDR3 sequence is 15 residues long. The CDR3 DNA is TGTGCCAGCAGCGTAGGACGACGGAGCACAGATACGCAGTATTTT. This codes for CASSVGRRSTDTQYF.

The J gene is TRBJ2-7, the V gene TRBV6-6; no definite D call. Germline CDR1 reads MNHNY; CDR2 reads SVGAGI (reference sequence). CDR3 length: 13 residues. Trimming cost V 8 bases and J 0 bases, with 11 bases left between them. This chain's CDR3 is CASAFSFSYEQYF. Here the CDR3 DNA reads TGTGCCAGCGCATTTAGTTTCTCCTACGAGCAGTACTTC.

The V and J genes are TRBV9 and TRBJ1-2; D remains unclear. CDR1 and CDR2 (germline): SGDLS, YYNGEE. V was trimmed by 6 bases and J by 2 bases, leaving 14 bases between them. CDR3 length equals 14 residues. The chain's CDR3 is CASTARTGNYGYTF. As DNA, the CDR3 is TGTGCCAGCACCGCTAGGACCGGAAACTATGGCTACACCTTC.

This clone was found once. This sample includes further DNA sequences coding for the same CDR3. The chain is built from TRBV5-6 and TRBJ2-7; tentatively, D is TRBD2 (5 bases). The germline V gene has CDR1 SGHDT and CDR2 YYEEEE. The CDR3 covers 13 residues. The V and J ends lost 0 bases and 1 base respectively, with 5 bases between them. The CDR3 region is CASSLAGSYEQYF. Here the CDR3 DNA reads TGTGCCAGCAGCTTGGCGGGATCCTACGAGCAGTACTTC.

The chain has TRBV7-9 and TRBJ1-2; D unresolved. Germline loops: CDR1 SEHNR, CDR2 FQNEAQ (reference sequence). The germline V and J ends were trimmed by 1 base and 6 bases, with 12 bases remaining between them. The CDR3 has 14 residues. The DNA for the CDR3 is TGTGCCAGCAGCTTAGGAGGAGCATCCGATGGCTACACCTTC. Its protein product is CASSLGGASDGYTF.

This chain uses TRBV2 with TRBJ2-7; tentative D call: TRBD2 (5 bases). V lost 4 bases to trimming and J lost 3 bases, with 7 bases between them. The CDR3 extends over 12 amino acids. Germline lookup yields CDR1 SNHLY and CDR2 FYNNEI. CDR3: CASSGLRYEQYF. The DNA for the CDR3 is TGTGCCAGCAGTGGACTACGCTACGAGCAGTACTTC.

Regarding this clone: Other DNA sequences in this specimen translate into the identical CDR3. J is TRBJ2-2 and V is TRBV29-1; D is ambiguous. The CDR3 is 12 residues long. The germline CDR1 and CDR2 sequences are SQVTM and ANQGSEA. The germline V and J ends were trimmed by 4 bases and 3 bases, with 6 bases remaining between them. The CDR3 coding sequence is TGCAGCGTTGTGTGGGACACCGGGGAGCTGTTTTTT. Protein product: CSVVWDTGELFF.

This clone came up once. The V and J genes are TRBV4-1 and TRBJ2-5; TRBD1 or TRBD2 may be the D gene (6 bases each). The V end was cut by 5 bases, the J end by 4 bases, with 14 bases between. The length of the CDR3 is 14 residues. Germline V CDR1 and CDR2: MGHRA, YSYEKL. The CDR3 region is CASSAVGGPETQYF. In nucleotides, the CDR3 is TGCGCCAGCAGCGCCGTAGGGGGGCCAGAGACCCAGTACTTC.

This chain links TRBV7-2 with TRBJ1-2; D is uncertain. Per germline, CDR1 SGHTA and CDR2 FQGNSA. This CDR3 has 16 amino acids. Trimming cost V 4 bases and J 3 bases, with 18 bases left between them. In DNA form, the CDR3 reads TGTGCCAGCAGCTCGAGCCTTCCACCTAGGGACTATGGCTACACCTTC. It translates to CASSSSLPPRDYGYTF.

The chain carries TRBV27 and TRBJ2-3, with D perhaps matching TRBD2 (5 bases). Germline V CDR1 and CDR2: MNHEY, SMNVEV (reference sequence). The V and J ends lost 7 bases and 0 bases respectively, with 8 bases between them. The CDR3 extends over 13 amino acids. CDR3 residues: CASTRTSTDTQYF. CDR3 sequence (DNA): TGTGCCAGCACCAGGACTAGCACAGATACGCAGTATTTT.

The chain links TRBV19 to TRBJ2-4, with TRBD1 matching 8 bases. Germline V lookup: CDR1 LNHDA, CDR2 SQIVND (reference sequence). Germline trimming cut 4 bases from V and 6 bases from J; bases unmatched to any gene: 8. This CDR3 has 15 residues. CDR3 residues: CASSTPYDRGNIQYF. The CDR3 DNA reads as TGTGCCAGTAGTACCCCCTACGACAGGGGAAACATTCAGTACTTC.

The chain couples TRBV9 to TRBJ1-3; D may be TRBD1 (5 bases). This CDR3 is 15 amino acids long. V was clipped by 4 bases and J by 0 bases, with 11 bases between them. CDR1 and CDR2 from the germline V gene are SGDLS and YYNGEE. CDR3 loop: CASSPGGGSGNTIYF. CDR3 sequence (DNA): TGTGCCAGCAGCCCCGGCGGGGGCTCTGGAAACACCATATATTTT.